These T cell receptor beta chains were read from a single sample in a study of blood T cell repertoires in COVID-19. Only in-frame clones appear in the TCRdb table, and some are missing; sequencing was by immunoSEQ multiplex PCR. In the table there are approximately 72,000 clones, over 75% of which are singletons. The source material was peripheral blood. The receptors derive from a man in his forties or fifties with acute or convalescent COVID-19. Both conserved end residues are part of each CDR3. D genes are given only for firm matches. Clone size appears in some rows only: once, few, many, or a class for an expanded clone.

abundance	j_gene	d_gene	v_gene	CDR3nt	CDR3aa
NA	TRBJ1-2	TRBD1	TRBV6-5	TGTGCCAGCAGTCCCGGGACAGTTAACTATGGCTACACCTTC	CASSPGTVNYGYTF
NA	TRBJ2-1	TRBD2	TRBV24-1	TGTGCCACTAGCGGGGGGAGGGGTGAGTTCTTC	CATSGGRGEFF
NA	TRBJ2-7	NA	TRBV11-2	TGTGCCAGCAGCCTATCCCAGGAATACGAGCAGTACTTC	CASSLSQEYEQYF
NA	TRBJ2-1	TRBD1	TRBV27	TGTGCCAGCAGTGCCGACAGGGGGCTTTATGAGCAGTTCTTC	CASSADRGLYEQFF
NA	TRBJ1-4	NA	TRBV5-4	TGTGCCAGCAGGAGCGGTGGAGCAACTAATGAAAAACTGTTTTTT	CASRSGGATNEKLFF
NA	TRBJ1-6	NA	TRBV2	TGTGCCAGCCAGGGGAGTGAAAATTCACCCCTCCACTTT	CASQGSENSPLHF
NA	TRBJ2-2	NA	TRBV7-6	TGTGCCAGCAGCTTACAGGGGTTGACCGGGGAGCTGTTTTTT	CASSLQGLTGELFF
NA	TRBJ1-6	NA	TRBV5-5	TGTGCCAGCAGCTTGGCCCCCCGACAAAATTCACCCCTCCACTTT	CASSLAPRQNSPLHF
NA	TRBJ2-3	NA	TRBV29-1	TGCAGCGTTGAACAGGGGGGTCGCGATACGCAGTATTTT	CSVEQGGRDTQYF
NA	TRBJ2-1	NA	TRBV19	TGTGCCAGTAGCCCCCGGACAGTCTACAATGAGCAGTTCTTC	CASSPRTVYNEQFF
NA	TRBJ1-1	NA	TRBV5-8	TGTGCCAGCAGCTTTACATACTCGCGGACTGAAGCTTTCTTT	CASSFTYSRTEAFF
NA	TRBJ2-6	TRBD1	TRBV19	TGTGCCAGTAGTCCGGGACAAGGGGGCGCTGGGGCCAACGTCCTGACTTTC	CASSPGQGGAGANVLTF
NA	TRBJ2-5	TRBD2	TRBV7-3	TGTGCCAGCAGCTTAACGGTGTCTAGCGGGCAAGAGACCCAGTACTTC	CASSLTVSSGQETQYF
NA	TRBJ1-5	NA	TRBV2	TGTGCCAGCAGCCACCCGGGGGGAAATCAGCCCCAGCATTTT	CASSHPGGNQPQHF
many	TRBJ1-5	NA	TRBV2	TGTGCCAGCAGCGGGGGAGTACTTAGCAATCAGCCCCAGCATTTT	CASSGGVLSNQPQHF
NA	TRBJ2-3	NA	TRBV7-9	TGTGCCAGCGTCGGGAAAGATACGCAGTATTTT	CASVGKDTQYF
NA	TRBJ2-7	TRBD1	TRBV5-8	TGTGCCAGCAGCCTAAAAGTGGGGACAGCGCTCTCCTACGAGCAGTACTTC	CASSLKVGTALSYEQYF
few	TRBJ1-2	NA	TRBV27	TGTGCCAGCAGGGCTTACTATGGCTACACCTTC	CASRAYYGYTF
once	TRBJ1-2	NA	TRBV5-5	TGTGCCAGCAGCCACCGTCCGGGGCAGGGGCACTACTATGGCTACACCTTC	CASSHRPGQGHYYGYTF
NA	TRBJ2-1	NA	TRBV7-9	TGTGCCAGCAATCCAGTCGAGCTAGCCTACAATGAGCAGTTCTTC	CASNPVELAYNEQFF
NA	TRBJ2-7	TRBD1	TRBV10-3	TGTGCCATCAGTGGGGGACAGGGAAGGCGAGACGAGCAGTACTTC	CAISGGQGRRDEQYF
NA	TRBJ2-5	TRBD2	TRBV7-9	TGTGCCAGCAGCTTAGCCAGACTAGCGGAAGAGACCCAGTACTTC	CASSLARLAEETQYF
NA	TRBJ1-4	NA	TRBV19	TGTGCCAGTAGTAGTCACACCGAGGCTAATGAAAAACTGTTTTTT	CASSSHTEANEKLFF
NA	TRBJ2-2	TRBD2	TRBV7-6	TGTGCCAGCAGCTTAGAGCCGGGGGGGCGTGCGAACACCGGGGAGCTGTTTTTT	CASSLEPGGRANTGELFF
NA	TRBJ1-2	NA	TRBV12-1	TGTGCCAGCAGCCGGGGGGCGGGGGGCAACTATGGCTACACCTTC	CASSRGAGGNYGYTF
NA	TRBJ2-5	TRBD2	TRBV3-1/TRBV3-2	TGTGCCAGCAGCCAAGATCTCGGATCTTTGGGGGGGCTAGCGGGCCGGGAGACCCAGTACTTC	CASSQDLGSLGGLAGRETQYF
NA	TRBJ1-1	NA	TRBV19	TGTGCCAGTAGTCAGGGGCCTGACGGCACTGAAGCTTTCTTT	CASSQGPDGTEAFF
NA	TRBJ1-1	NA	TRBV7-7	TGTGCTAGCAGCTTAAAACAGAACACTGAAGCTTTCTTT	CASSLKQNTEAFF
NA	TRBJ2-6	TRBD1	TRBV5-1	TGCGCCAGCAGCCTCCTGGGACAGGTCTACTCTGGGGCCAACGTCCTGACTTTC	CASSLLGQVYSGANVLTF
few	TRBJ1-5	NA	TRBV2	TGTGCCAGCAGTGAAGCCAGGGACAAACAGCCCCAGCATTTT	CASSEARDKQPQHF
NA	TRBJ2-3	NA	TRBV3-1/TRBV3-2	TGTGCCAGCAGCCAAGGGACACTAACTAGCACAGATACGCAGTATTTT	CASSQGTLTSTDTQYF
NA	TRBJ1-6	TRBD1	TRBV7-8	TGTGCCAGCAGCCAACAAACGCCGGGACAGGGGGTGAATACCCTGCACTCACCCCTCCACTTT	CASSQQTPGQGVNTLHSPLHF
NA	TRBJ1-1	NA	TRBV7-9	TGTGCCAGCAGCCACCGTCGGGGGTCAGGCGAAGCTTTCTTT	CASSHRRGSGEAFF
NA	TRBJ1-5	TRBD1	TRBV2	TGTGCCAGCGGCCGGGACAGGGATCAGCCCCAGCATTTT	CASGRDRDQPQHF
NA	TRBJ2-7	TRBD2	TRBV4-2	TGTGCCAGCAGCCTCAGACTAGCGGGGACCTACGAGCAGTACTTC	CASSLRLAGTYEQYF
NA	TRBJ1-1	TRBD1	TRBV30	TGTGCCTGGAGTCGGATGGGGACAGGGGAAGCTTTCTTT	CAWSRMGTGEAFF
NA	TRBJ1-5	TRBD1	TRBV6-2/TRBV6-3	TGTGCCAGCAGTTACCTCGACAGGGGCAATCAGCCCCAGCATTTT	CASSYLDRGNQPQHF
NA	TRBJ2-3	TRBD1	TRBV19	TGTGCCAGTAGTGGCTCGGGACAGGGGAAAGATACGCAGTATTTT	CASSGSGQGKDTQYF
NA	TRBJ1-6	NA	TRBV11-2	TGTGCCGCCCGACAGCAAAATAATTCACCCCTCCACTTT	CAARQQNNSPLHF
NA	TRBJ2-1	NA	TRBV6-1	TGTGCCAGCAGTGAGGGGGGTGGTTCCTACAATGAGCAGTTCTTC	CASSEGGGSYNEQFF
NA	TRBJ2-1	NA	TRBV10-3	TGTGCCATCAGTGAGAAGGAGGGAAGCTCCTACAATGAGCAGTTCTTC	CAISEKEGSSYNEQFF
NA	TRBJ1-5	NA	TRBV19	TGTGCCAGTAGTGACAGTAGCAATCAGCCCCAGCATTTT	CASSDSSNQPQHF
NA	TRBJ1-2	NA	TRBV7-8	TGTGCCAGCAGCGTAAGACAACTCTATGGCTACACCTTC	CASSVRQLYGYTF
once	TRBJ1-4	NA	TRBV5-4	TGTGCCAGCAGCTTGGGCGCGGGGACGGAAAAACTGTTTTTT	CASSLGAGTEKLFF
NA	TRBJ1-4	TRBD1	TRBV6-5	TGTGCCAGCAGTTTCGGGACAGCTAATGAAAAACTGTTTTTT	CASSFGTANEKLFF
once	TRBJ2-2	NA	TRBV5-1	TGCGCCAGCAGCTTGGGACAACACAGGGCCGGGGAGCTGTTTTTT	CASSLGQHRAGELFF
NA	TRBJ1-2	TRBD1	TRBV9	TGTGCCAGCAGCGGGCCAGGGGGCAGGGACTATGGCTACACCTTC	CASSGPGGRDYGYTF
NA	TRBJ2-3	TRBD1	TRBV5-6	TGTGCCAGCAGCTTGGGGACAGGGTCTTTCACAGATACGCAGTATTTT	CASSLGTGSFTDTQYF
NA	TRBJ2-1	TRBD2	TRBV30	TGTGCCTGGAGTGGCCTAGCGGGGGCCTTTTACAATGAGCAGTTCTTC	CAWSGLAGAFYNEQFF